The 15 T cell receptor beta chains given below trace back to one sample, sequenced in a study of cytomegalovirus exposure and HLA in healthy donors (dated by TCRdb to about 2017). Library creation used the immunoSEQ multiplex PCR assay. TCRdb carries this immuneACCESS record with in-frame sequences only. Its versions omit some clonotypes, under half of them owing to an unresolved V gene in the studies checked, with the rest unexplained. The sample yields 250,000 to 400,000 clones; around 90% were counted once. Roughly 0.96% of the sample is in the top ten clones. Sequenced input: PBMCs. Receptors were obtained from a man between 25 and 39 years old in good health and CMV-seronegative.

This chain links TRBV19 with TRBJ2-7; no definite D call. This CDR3 region has 13 residues. In germline, CDR1 is LNHDA, CDR2 SQIVND (reference sequence). Trimming removed 5 bases from V and 2 bases from J, with 10 bases in between. CDR3 coding DNA: TGTGCCAGTAGTGCCGCAGGTGCCTACGAGCAGTACTTC. This translates into CASSAAGAYEQYF.

CDR3 coding DNA: TGTGCCAGCAGTGAGTCAGGGGCTCACTATGGCTACACCTTC. This gives the protein CASSESGAHYGYTF. The chain couples TRBV2 to TRBJ1-2, with a possible D match to TRBD1 (6 bases). The germline V and J ends were trimmed by 3 bases and 3 bases, with 11 bases remaining between them. Germline CDR1 is SNHLY and CDR2 is FYNNEI. The CDR3 spans 14 residues.

The chain uses TRBV29-1 and TRBJ1-6; the match to TRBD1 covers 8 bases. Germline CDR1 is SQVTM and CDR2 is ANQGSEA. This CDR3 has 13 amino acids. V shed 5 bases, J shed 8 bases, and the junction held 5 bases outside the gene matches. The CDR3 loop reads CSVRTGGDSPLHF. CDR3 in DNA: TGCAGCGTTCGCACAGGGGGAGATTCACCCCTCCACTTT.

The chain employs TRBV19 and TRBJ2-1; 9 bases agree with TRBD2. CDR3 length: 14 amino acids. Germline loops: CDR1 LNHDA, CDR2 SQIVND (reference sequence). V lost 7 bases and J lost 8; bases outside the gene matches: 9. CDR3 sequence: CASKEAGGRYEQFF. The CDR3 DNA reads TGTGCCAGTAAAGAGGCGGGGGGGAGATATGAGCAGTTCTTC.

J is TRBJ1-1 and V is TRBV4-1; TRBD1 matches at 9 bases. V lost 3 bases and J lost 1; bases outside the gene matches: 12. Per the germline V gene, CDR1 is MGHRA and CDR2 is YSYEKL. The CDR3 sequence is 18 residues long. The CDR3 spells CASSQSRDRARSNTEAFF. The CDR3 bases are TGCGCCAGCAGCCAGTCCCGGGACAGGGCCCGTTCGAACACTGAAGCTTTCTTT.

V usage is TRBV5-8 and J usage is TRBJ1-5; a possible D gene is TRBD1 (6 bases). V shed 4 bases and J shed 6 bases, with 17 bases lying between them. The CDR3 runs 15 residues. Germline CDR1 and CDR2: SGHTS and YDEGEE. The DNA of the CDR3 is TGTGCCAGCAGCCCCCGTGGGACACCGACTCAGCCCCAGCATTTT. This gives the protein CASSPRGTPTQPQHF.

The chain is built from TRBV7-9 and TRBJ2-5, with TRBD1 identical over 7 bases. Germline CDR1 reads SEHNR; CDR2 reads FQNEAQ (reference sequence). The CDR3 is 16 amino acids. After removal of 1 base from V and 3 bases from J, the junction contained 8 bases not matched to a gene. CDR3 protein: CASSLVSRQGEETQYF. The CDR3 nucleotides read TGTGCCAGCAGCTTAGTGAGTCGGCAGGGGGAAGAGACCCAGTACTTC.

The genes are TRBV5-1 and TRBJ1-2, with D possibly matching TRBD1 (5 bases). The germline V and J ends were trimmed by 0 bases and 4 bases, with 10 bases remaining between them. The germline V gene encodes CDR1 SGHRS and CDR2 YFSETQ. The CDR3 runs to 14 residues. The CDR3 loop reads CASSLDGGGYGYTF. The CDR3 DNA sequence: TGCGCCAGCAGCTTGGATGGGGGAGGCTATGGCTACACCTTC.

A few counts support this clone. Other nucleotide sequences in the sample specify the same CDR3. The chain carries TRBV6-5 and TRBJ2-5; weak D call: TRBD2 (5 bases). The CDR3 runs to 13 residues. Trimming removed 2 bases at V and 2 bases at J, with 6 bases between. The V gene's germline CDR1 is MNHEY and CDR2 SVGAGI. CDR3 loop: CASSYGRQETQYF. For the CDR3, the DNA is TGTGCCAGCAGTTACGGGAGACAAGAGACCCAGTACTTC.

The chain has TRBV6-5 and TRBJ1-1; D ambiguous. V dropped 2 bases and J dropped 0 bases, with 7 bases sitting between them. Germline CDR1 is MNHEY and CDR2 is SVGAGI. This CDR3 contains 14 residues. CDR3 amino acids: CASSYRSMNTEAFF. The CDR3 DNA reads TGTGCCAGCAGTTACAGGAGCATGAACACTGAAGCTTTCTTT.

The chain carries TRBV5-4 and TRBJ2-2, with 7 bases that match TRBD1. Looked up from germline, CDR1 is SGHNT and CDR2 is YYREEE (reference sequence). The CDR3 covers 13 residues. V lost 4 bases and J lost 9; bases outside the gene matches: 6. This CDR3 is CASSPWDSRELFF. The CDR3 coding sequence is TGTGCCAGCAGCCCCTGGGACAGCCGGGAGCTGTTTTTT.

This sequence joins TRBV5-4 and TRBJ1-1, with D hard to call. The CDR3 totals 14 residues. V was pared by 1 base and J by 3 bases, with 10 bases between. Looked up from germline, CDR1 is SGHNT and CDR2 is YYREEE (reference sequence). The CDR3: CASSLSRSHTEAFF. CDR3 coding DNA: TGTGCCAGCAGCTTGAGCAGGTCCCACACTGAAGCTTTCTTT.

The V gene is TRBV6-5, the J gene TRBJ1-1; D remains ambiguous. The V end was cut by 4 bases, the J end by 4 bases, with 13 bases between. This CDR3 has 14 amino acids. Germline V gene data show CDR1 as MNHEY and CDR2 as SVGAGI. The CDR3 DNA is TGTGCCAGCAGTTCCGGGTGGTTTGGCACTGAAGCTTTCTTT. It encodes CASSSGWFGTEAFF.

The chain employs TRBV7-9 and TRBJ1-2; weak D call: TRBD1 (6 bases). The V end lost 1 base, the J end lost 8 bases, and 17 bases lay between the germline ends. The CDR3 loop spans 15 amino acids. Germline CDR1 SEHNR, CDR2 FQNEAQ (reference sequence). The CDR3 nucleotides are TGTGCCAGCAGCTTAGATGCGGGGGGGCCGGTGGGCTACACCTTC. Translated: CASSLDAGGPVGYTF. The full variable domain, rest sourced from reference TRBV7-9 and TRBJ1-2, is DTGVSQNPRHKITKRGQNVTFRCDPISEHNRLYWYRQTLGQGPEFLTYFQNEAQLEKSRLLSDRFSAERPKGSFSTLEIQRTEQGDSAMYLCASSLDAGGPVGYTFGSGTRLTVV.

The chain is built from TRBV10-1 and TRBJ2-3; D ambiguous. The CDR3 loop spans 15 amino acids. V lost 1 base, J lost 2 bases, and 10 bases lay in between. Germline CDR1 WNHNN, CDR2 SYGVQD (reference sequence). The CDR3 coding sequence is TGCGCCAGCAGTGAGTTGGGCAGCCTCACAGATACGCAGTATTTT. This encodes CASSELGSLTDTQYF.